This T cell receptor (beta chain) came from a study of T cell repertoires in cytomegalovirus infection. Study-level information: HLA-C-restricted CMV epitopes, recently identified, and well-studied HLA-B-restricted ones were used by the study. Indications of both CMV infection and matching HLA type were provided by public TCR beta signatures. Study conclusions and caveats: Ex vivo responses were dominated by HLA-C-restricted CMV-specific TCR beta clonotypes.

This clonotype has a handful of counts. The antigen remains unidentified. Germline CDR1 reads SEHNR; CDR2 reads FQNEAQ (reference sequence). After removal of 1 base from V and 6 bases from J, the junction contained 2 bases not matched to a gene. This CDR3 contains 14 residues. TCRdb re-called the reads with MiXCR, one entry per CDR3 protein. This table holds hundreds of thousands of distinct CDR3 sequences, around 31% found once. The rearrangement uses TRBV7-9 and TRBJ1-4, with 7 bases identical to TRBD1. The clonotype was recovered from a human donor in good health (CMV status not recorded). Some clones in this sample may be carry-over from other donors' samples. Sequences were derived from cultured PBMCs, sampled from culture after CMV antigen stimulation. The CDR3 region has the DNA TGTGCCAGCAGCTTAGGACAGGGCTATGAAAAACTGTTTTTT. Its translation: CASSLGQGYEKLFF.